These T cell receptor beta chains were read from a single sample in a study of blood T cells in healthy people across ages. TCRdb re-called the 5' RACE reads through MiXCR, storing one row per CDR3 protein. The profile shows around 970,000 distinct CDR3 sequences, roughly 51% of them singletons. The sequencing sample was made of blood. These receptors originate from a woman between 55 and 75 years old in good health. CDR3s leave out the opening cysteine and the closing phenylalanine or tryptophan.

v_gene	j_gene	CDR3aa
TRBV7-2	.	ASSLAPGQHYEQY
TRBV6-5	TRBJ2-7	ASSFRPGQGGRYEQY
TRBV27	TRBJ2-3	ASSLSARNTDTQY
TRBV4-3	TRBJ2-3	ASGRDSGNRDTQY
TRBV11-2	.	ASSLAEYVEQY
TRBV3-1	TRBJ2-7	ANPTEHRWEQY
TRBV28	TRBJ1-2	ASRTLLDDANYGYT
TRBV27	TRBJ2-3	ASSSPRTSGRAKDTQY
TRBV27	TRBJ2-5	ASSLSRGRIMETQY
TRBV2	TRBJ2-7	ASSEIGGLPHYEQY
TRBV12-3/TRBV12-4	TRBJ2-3	ASSGTGNFADTQY
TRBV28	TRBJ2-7	ASRGHLNYEQY
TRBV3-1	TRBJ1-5	ASSHALDQPQH
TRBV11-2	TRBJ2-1	ASSLEDRDYNEQF
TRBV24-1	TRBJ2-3	ATSDPGTTQDTQY
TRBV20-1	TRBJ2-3	SAPASTDTQY
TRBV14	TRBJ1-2	ASSRDSLEWYGYT
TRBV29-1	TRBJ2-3	SVELGGREY
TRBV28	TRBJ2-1	ASRGHIGRSYNEQF
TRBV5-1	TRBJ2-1	ASANQREGNEQF
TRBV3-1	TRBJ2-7	ASSTFQGYEQY
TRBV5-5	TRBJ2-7	ASSLYGSLPYEQY
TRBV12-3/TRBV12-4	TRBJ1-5	ASSPRRDSNRPQH
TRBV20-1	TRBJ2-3	SARGMLTSTDTQY
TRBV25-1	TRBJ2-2	ASSAGYTGELF
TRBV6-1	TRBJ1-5	ASSGGRGSSNQPQH
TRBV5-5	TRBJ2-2	ASSLRRQGSNTGELF
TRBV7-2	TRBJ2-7	ASSFLRRDTYYEQY
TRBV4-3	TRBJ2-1	ASSQDLAGGPYNEQF
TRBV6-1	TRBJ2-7	ASSVRRMVYEQY
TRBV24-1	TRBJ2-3	AIWTSGKRGRTDTQY
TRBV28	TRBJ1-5	ASSLEVWGRKVNQPQH
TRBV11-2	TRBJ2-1	ASSQRSGTGVNEQF
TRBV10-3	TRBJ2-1	AISEREGRSEQF
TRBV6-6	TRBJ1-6	ASQVGQISSYNSPLH
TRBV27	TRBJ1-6	ASSYSGNSPLH
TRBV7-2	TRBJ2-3	ASSLRANTQY
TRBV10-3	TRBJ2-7	AMSQGQGSYEQY
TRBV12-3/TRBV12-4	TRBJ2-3	ASSLALGRAPDTQY
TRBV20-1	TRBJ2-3	SARRGLTRDTQY
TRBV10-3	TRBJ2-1	ACGLADNEQF
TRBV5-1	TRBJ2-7	ASTPADSIVDEQY
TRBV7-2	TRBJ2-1	ASSYILGVYNEQF
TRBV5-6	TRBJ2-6	ASSLKTKAGANVLT
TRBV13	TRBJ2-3	ASSFGQVAADTQY
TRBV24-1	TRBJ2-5	ATAGLAGGWNEQY
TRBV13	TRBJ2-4	ASSLRRGGLAKNIQY
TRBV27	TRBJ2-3	ASSFQPGGGDTQY
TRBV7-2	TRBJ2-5	ASSLQSAAGGEQY
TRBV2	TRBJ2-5	ASSEQASGQETQY
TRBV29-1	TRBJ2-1	SLGGLASNEQF
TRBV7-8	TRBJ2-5	ASSLASGRAQETQY
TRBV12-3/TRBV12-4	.	ASSLASQAPEQY
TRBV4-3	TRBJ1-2	ASSPASGGLIYGYT
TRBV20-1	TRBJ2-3	SASTPPDTQY